The clone carrying this T cell receptor beta chain was counted at least ten times. Its antigen remains unidentified. The source of the sample is a study of early T cells in non-severe SARS-CoV-2 infection. General study findings and limits: Database matching using VDJdb favored anti-spike CD8 responses, with private and CD4 specificities left missing.

The trim removed 3 bases at V and 13 bases at J, leaving 3 bases unmatched. Germline CDR1 and CDR2: MDHEN and SYDVKM. This CDR3 is built from 12 residues. Individual cDNA molecules received unique molecular identifiers during library preparation. TCRdb fed the 5' RACE reads into MiXCR, producing one record per CDR3 protein. The sample shows roughly 30,000 distinct CDR3 sequences, around 6% of them seen only once. Material for sequencing was whole blood. This sequence was found in an adult who was a healthcare worker with PCR-confirmed SARS-CoV-2 infection or an uninfected control (not recorded which). The V and J genes are TRBV28 and TRBJ1-6; 7 bases are a match to TRBD1. CDR3 DNA sequence: TGTGCCAGCAGTTTGGGACAGAAGCCCCTCCACTTT. This translates into CASSLGQKPLHF.